This T cell receptor (beta chain) is from a study of blood T cell repertoires in COVID-19. Study background: Sites in the United States, Italy and Spain provided acute and convalescent COVID-19 samples. T cells, B-cell-depleted T cells, or PBMCs provided the cDNA or gDNA that served as material.

CDR1 is LGHNA and CDR2 is YNFKEQ in the germline V gene. Trimming pared 3 bases from V and 5 bases from J, leaving 23 bases between. The CDR3 loop spans 17 amino acids. In the source study's methods: Estimation of nucleated cell counts was performed using reference gene primer amplification. Assay used: immunoSEQ multiplex PCR; TCRdb lists only in-frame clones, some missing. V and J calls and clone size come straight from that table; D and trimming were deduced from the DNA. Counted here are around 93,000 clones, approximately 82% occurring once; the ten biggest clones make up 3.5% to 5%. This receptor was identified in a man aged 60 to 75 with acute or convalescent COVID-19. The V gene is TRBV4-2, the J gene TRBJ2-7; tentative D call: TRBD1 (6 bases). The sample comprised peripheral blood. CDR3 in DNA: TGTGCCAGCAGCCATCACCCTTTACAGGGCAACGGGGACGAGCAGTACTTC. Residues: CASSHHPLQGNGDEQYF.